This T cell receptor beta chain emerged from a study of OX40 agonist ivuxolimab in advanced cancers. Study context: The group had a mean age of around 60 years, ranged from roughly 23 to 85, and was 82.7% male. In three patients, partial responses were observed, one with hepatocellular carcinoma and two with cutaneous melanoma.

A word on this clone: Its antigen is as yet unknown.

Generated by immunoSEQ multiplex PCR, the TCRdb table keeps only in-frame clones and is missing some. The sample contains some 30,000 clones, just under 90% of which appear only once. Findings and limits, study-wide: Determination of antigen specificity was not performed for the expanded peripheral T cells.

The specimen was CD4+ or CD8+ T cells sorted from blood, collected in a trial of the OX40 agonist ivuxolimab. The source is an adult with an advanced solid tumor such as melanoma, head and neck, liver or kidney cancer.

CDR3 nucleotides: TGTGCCAGCAGTTTTCCCGGCGACATGGCTTTCTTT. Its protein product is CASSFPGDMAFF. This chain uses TRBV27 with TRBJ1-1; no reliable D call. Per germline, CDR1 MNHEY and CDR2 SMNVEV (reference sequence). V was trimmed by 3 bases and J by 11 bases, leaving 13 bases between them. The CDR3 totals 12 residues.